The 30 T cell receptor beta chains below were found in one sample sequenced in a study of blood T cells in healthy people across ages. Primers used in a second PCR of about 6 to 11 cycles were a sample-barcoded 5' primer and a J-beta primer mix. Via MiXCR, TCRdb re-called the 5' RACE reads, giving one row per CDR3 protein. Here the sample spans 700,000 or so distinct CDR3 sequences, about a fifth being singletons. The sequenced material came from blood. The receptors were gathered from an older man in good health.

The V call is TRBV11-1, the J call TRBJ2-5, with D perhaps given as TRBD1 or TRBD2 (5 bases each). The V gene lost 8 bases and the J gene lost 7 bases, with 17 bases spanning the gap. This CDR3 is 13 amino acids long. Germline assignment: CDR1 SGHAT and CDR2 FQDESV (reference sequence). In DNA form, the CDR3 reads TGTGCCAGCGCCATCGGGACGGGCGGGACCCAGTACTTC. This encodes CASAIGTGGTQYF. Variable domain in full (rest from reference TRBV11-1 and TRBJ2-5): EAEVAQSPRYKITEKSQAVAFWCDPISGHATLYWYRQILGQGPELLVQFQDESVVDDSQLPKDRFSAERLKGVDSTLKIQPAELGDSAMYLCASAIGTGGTQYFGPGTRLLVL.

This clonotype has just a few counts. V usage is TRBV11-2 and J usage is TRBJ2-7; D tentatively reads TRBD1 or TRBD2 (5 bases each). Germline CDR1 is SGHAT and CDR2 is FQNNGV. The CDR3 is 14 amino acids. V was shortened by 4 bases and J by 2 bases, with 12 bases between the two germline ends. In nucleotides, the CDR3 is TGTGCCAGCAGCTCGGGACCGACCACCTACGAGCAGTACTTC. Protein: CASSSGPTTYEQYF.

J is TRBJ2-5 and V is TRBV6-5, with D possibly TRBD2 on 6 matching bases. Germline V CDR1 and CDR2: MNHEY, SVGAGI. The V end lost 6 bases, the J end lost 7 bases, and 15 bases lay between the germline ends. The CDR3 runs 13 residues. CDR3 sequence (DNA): TGTGCCAGCAGGATTACGGGGGAGTGGACCCAGTACTTC. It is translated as CASRITGEWTQYF.

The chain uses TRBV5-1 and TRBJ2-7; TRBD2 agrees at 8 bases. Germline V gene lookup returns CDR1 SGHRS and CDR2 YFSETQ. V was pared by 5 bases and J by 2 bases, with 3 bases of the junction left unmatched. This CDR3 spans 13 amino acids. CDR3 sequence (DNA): TGCGCCAGCAGTGACGGGGGGGCCTACGAGCAGTACTTC. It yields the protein CASSDGGAYEQYF.

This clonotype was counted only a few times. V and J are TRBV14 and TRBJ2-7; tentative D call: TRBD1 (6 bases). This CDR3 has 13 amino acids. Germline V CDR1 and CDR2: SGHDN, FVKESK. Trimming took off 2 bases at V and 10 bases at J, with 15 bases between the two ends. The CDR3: CASSQNRDTFQYF. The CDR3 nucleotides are TGTGCCAGCAGCCAAAACCGGGACACGTTTCAGTACTTC.

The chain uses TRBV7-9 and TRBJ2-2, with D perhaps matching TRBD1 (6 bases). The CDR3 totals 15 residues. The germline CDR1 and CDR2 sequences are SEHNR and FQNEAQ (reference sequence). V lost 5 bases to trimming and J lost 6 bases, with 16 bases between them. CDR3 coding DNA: TGTGCCAGCAGCCGACAGGATGTTGGGTCCGGGGAGCTGTTTTTT. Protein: CASSRQDVGSGELFF.

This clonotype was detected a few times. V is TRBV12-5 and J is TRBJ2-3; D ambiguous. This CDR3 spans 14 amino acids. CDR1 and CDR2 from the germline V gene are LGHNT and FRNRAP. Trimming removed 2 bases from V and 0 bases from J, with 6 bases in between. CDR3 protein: CASGLWDSTDTQYF. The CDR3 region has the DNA TGTGCTAGTGGTTTGTGGGATAGCACAGATACGCAGTATTTT.

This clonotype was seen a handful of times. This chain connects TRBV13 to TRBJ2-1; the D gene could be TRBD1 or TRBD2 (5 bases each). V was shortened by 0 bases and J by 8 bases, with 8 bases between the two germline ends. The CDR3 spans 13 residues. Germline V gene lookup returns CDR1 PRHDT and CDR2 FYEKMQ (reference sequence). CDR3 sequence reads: CASSLGRGDEQFF. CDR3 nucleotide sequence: TGTGCCAGCAGCTTAGGGAGGGGAGATGAGCAGTTCTTC.

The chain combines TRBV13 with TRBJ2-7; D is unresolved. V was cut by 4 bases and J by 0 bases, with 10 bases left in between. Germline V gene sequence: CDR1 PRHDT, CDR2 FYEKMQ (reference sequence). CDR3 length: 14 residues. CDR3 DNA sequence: TGTGCCAGCAGCTCCAGTTCTTACTCCTACGAGCAGTACGTC. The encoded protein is CASSSSSYSYEQYV.

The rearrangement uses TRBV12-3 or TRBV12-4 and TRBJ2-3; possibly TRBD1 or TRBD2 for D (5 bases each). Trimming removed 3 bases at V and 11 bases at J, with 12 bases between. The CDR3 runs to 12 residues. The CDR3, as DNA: TGTGCCAGCAGTTTTGGGACCCAGGGGCAGTATTTT. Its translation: CASSFGTQGQYF.

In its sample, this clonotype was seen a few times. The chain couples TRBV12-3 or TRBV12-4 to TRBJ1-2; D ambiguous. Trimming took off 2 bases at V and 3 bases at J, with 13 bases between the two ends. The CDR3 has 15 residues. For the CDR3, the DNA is TGTGCCAGCAGTTTACGTGAAGGGAGGGACTATGGCTACACCTTC. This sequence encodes CASSLREGRDYGYTF.

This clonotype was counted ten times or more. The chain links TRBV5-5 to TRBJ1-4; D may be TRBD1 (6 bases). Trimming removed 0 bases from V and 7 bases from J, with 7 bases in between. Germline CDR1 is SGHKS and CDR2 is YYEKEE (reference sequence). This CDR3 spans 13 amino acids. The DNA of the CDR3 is TGTGCCAGCAGCTTGGGGACAGTTGAAAAACTGTTTTTT. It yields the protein CASSLGTVEKLFF.

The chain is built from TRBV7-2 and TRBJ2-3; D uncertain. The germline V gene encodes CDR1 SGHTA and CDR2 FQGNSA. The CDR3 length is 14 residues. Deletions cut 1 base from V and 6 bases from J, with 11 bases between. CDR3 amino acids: CASSLEPVRDTQYF. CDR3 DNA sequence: TGTGCCAGCAGCTTAGAGCCGGTTCGGGATACGCAGTATTTT.

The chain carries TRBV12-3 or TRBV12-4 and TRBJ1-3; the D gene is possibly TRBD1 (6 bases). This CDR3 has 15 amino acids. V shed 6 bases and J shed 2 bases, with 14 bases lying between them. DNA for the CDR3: TGTGCCAGCAGAAAAGGACAGCCGGCTGGAAACACCATATATTTT. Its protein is CASRKGQPAGNTIYF.

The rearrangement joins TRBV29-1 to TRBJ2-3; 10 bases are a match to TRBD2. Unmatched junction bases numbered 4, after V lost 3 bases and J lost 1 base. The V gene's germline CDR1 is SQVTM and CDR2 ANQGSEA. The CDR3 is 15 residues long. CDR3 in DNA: TGCAGCGTTGAGGGCCTAGCGGGGGGCACAGATACGCAGTATTTT. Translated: CSVEGLAGGTDTQYF.

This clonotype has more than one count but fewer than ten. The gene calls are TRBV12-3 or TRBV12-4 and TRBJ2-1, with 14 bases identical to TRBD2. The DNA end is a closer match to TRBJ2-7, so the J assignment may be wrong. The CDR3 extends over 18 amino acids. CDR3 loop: CASSLPPGLAGDTYEQYV. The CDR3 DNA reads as TGTGCCAGCAGTTTACCTCCGGGACTAGCGGGGGACACCTACGAGCAGTACGTC.

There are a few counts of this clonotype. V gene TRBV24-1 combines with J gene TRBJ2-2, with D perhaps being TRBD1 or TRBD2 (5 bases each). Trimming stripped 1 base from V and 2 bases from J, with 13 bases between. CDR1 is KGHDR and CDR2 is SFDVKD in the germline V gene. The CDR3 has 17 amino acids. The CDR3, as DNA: TGTGCCACCAGTGATTTCCGGGGCGTGCTTAACACCGGGGAGCTGTTTTTT. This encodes CATSDFRGVLNTGELFF.

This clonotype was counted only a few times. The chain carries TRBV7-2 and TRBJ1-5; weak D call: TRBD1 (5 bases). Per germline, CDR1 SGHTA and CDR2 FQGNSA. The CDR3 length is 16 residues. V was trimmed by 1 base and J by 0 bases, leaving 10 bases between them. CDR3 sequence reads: CASSLGQGYSNQPQHF. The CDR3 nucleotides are TGTGCCAGCAGCTTAGGGCAGGGATATAGCAATCAGCCCCAGCATTTT.

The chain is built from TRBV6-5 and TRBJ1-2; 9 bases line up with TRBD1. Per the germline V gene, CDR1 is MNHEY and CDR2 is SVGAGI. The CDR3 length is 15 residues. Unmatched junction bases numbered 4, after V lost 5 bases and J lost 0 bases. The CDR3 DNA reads TGTGCCAGCAGTATCAGACAGGGGGCTAACTATGGCTACACCTTC. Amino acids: CASSIRQGANYGYTF.

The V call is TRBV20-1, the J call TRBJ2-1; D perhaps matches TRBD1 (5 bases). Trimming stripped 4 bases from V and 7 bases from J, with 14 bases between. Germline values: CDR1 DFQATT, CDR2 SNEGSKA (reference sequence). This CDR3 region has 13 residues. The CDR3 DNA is TGCAGTGCTATCAGCCCAAGGGGAAATGAGCAGTTCTTC. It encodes CSAISPRGNEQFF.

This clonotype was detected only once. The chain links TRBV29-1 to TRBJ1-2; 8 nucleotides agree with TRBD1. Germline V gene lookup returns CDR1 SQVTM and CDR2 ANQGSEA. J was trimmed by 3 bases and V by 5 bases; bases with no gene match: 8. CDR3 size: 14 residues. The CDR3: CSVRQGSSDYGYTF. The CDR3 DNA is TGCAGCGTTAGACAGGGGTCCTCAGACTATGGCTACACCTTC.

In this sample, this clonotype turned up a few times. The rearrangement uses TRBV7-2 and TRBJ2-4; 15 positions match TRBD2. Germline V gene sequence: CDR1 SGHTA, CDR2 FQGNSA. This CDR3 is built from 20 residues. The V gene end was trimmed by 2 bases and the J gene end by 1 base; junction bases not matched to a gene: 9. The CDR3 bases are TGTGCCAGCAGCTTATCCGGGACTAGCGGGAGGCAGGGGGCCAAAAACATTCAGTACTTC. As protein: CASSLSGTSGRQGAKNIQYF.

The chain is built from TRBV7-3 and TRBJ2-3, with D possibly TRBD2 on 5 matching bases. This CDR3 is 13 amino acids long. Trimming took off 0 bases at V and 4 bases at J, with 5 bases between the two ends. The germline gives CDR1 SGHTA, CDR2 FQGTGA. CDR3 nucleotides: TGTGCCAGCAGCTTAACGAGGGCAGATACGCAGTATTTT. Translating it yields CASSLTRADTQYF.

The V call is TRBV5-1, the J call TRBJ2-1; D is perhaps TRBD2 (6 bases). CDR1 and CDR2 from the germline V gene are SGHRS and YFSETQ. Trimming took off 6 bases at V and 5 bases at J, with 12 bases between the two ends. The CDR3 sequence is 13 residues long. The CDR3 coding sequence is TGCGCCAGCACCGCGGGGATCAACAATGAGCAGTTCTTC. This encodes CASTAGINNEQFF. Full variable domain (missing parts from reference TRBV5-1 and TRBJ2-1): KAGVTQTPRYLIKTRGQQVTLSCSPISGHRSVSWYQQTPGQGLQFLFEYFSETQRNKGNFPGRFSGRQFSNSRSEMNVSTLELGDSALYLCASTAGINNEQFFGPGTRLTVL.

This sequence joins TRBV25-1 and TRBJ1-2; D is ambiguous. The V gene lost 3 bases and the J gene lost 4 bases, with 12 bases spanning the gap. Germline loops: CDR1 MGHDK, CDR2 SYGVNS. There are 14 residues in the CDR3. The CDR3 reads CASSDFPQSYGYTF. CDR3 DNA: TGTGCCAGCAGTGATTTCCCCCAGTCCTATGGCTACACCTTC.

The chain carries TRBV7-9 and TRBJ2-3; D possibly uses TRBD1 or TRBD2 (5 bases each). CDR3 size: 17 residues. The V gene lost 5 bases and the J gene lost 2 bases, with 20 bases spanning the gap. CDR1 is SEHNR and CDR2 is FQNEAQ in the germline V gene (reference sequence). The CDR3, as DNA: TGTGCCAGCAGCCGCTTTGCGTGGGGCGGACTCACAGATACGCAGTATTTT. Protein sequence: CASSRFAWGGLTDTQYF.

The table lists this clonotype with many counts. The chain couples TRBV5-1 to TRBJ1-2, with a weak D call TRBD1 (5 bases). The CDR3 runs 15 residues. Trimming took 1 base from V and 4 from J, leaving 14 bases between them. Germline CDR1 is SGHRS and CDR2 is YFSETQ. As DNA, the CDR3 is TGCGCCAGCAGCTTGACAGGAGGGGACTCCTATGGCTACACCTTC. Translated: CASSLTGGDSYGYTF.

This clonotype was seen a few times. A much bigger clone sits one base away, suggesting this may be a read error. This chain's CDR3 is CASSQASGIAGYTF. The CDR3 DNA reads as TGTGCCAGCAGCCAAGCTTCTGGCATCGCCGGCTACACCTTC. The V gene is TRBV14, the J gene TRBJ1-2; D is unclear. V lost 1 base and J lost 8, with 14 bases in between. Germline V gene sequence: CDR1 SGHDN, CDR2 FVKESK. This CDR3 comprises 14 residues.

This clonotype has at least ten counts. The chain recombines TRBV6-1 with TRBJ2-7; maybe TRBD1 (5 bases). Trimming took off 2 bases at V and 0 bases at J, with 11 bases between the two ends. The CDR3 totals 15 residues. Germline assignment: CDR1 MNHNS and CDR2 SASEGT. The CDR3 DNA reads TGTGCCAGCAGTGAACTCTGGGGCTTCTCCTACGAGCAGTACTTC. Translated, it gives CASSELWGFSYEQYF.

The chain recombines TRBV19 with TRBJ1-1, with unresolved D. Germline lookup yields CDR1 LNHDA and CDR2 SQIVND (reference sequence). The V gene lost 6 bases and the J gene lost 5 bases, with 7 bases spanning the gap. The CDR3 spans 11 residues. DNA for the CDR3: TGTGCCAGTAGAAGGGTTACTGAAGCTTTCTTT. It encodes CASRRVTEAFF.